The clone carrying this TCR beta chain has a handful of counts. The antigen is unknown. The sample originates from a study of identical twins' blood T cells. General study results and limits: Each donor's most abundant TCRbeta clonotypes shared more CDR3 sequences with her twin than unrelated donors.

TCRdb itself ran the 5' RACE reads through MiXCR, one entry per CDR3 protein. Seen here are roughly 340,000 distinct CDR3 sequences, about 28% observed once, and the top ten hold roughly 5.5%. The clonotype was recovered from a woman aged 18-55 years in good health. Sequencing was carried out using PBMCs.

The CDR3 DNA sequence: TGCAGCGTTGAGTTGGCGGCTAGCTCCTACAATGAGCAGTTCTTC. It codes for CSVELAASSYNEQFF. This rearrangement joins TRBV29-1 to TRBJ2-1; D not resolved. CDR1 SQVTM and CDR2 ANQGSEA come from the germline V gene. This CDR3 comprises 15 residues. Trimming pared 3 bases from V and 0 bases from J, leaving 12 bases between.